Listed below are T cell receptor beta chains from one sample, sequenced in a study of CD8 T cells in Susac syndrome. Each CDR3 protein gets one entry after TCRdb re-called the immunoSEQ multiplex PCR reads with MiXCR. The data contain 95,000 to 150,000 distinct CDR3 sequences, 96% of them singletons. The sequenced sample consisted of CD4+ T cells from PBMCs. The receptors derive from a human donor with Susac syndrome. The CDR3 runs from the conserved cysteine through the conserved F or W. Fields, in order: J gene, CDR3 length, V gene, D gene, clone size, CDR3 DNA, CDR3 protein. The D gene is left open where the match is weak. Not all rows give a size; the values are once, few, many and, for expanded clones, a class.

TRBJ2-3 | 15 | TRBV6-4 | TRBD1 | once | TGTGCCAGCAGTGACTCGGGACAGAGCACAGATACGCAGTATTTT | CASSDSGQSTDTQYF
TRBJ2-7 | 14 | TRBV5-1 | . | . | TGCGCCAGCAGTCGGGACCCCCAACAGGGCGAGCAGTACTTC | CASSRDPQQGEQYF
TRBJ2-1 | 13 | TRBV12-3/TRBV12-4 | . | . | TGTGCCAGCACTCCGGGACCCCACAATGAGCAGTTCTTC | CASTPGPHNEQFF
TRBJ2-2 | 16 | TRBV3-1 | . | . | TGTGCCAGCAGCCAAGGGTTAGGCCCGAACACCGGGGAGCTGTTTTTT | CASSQGLGPNTGELFF
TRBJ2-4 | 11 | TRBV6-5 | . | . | TGTGCCAGCACCCAAGGGCACATTCAGTACTTC | CASTQGHIQYF
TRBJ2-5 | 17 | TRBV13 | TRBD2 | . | TGTGCCAGCAGCCCGGGACTAGCGGTAATCGGTGAAGAGACCCAGTACTTC | CASSPGLAVIGEETQYF
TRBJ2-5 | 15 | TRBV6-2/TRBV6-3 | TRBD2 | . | TGTGCCAGCAGTGAGACTAGCGGAGCCCACGAGACCCAGTACTTC | CASSETSGAHETQYF
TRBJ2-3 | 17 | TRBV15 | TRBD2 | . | TGTGCCACCAGCAGAAAAATAGCGGGAGGGAGCACAGATACGCAGTATTTT | CATSRKIAGGSTDTQYF
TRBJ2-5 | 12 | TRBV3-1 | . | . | TGTGCCAGCTCACAACTTCAAGAGACCCAGTACTTC | CASSQLQETQYF
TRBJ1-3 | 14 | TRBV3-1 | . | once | TGTGCCAGCAGCCAAGGATCCATCGGAAACACCATATATTTT | CASSQGSIGNTIYF
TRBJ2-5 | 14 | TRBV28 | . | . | TGTGCCAGCAGTTTAGTGGGGGAACAAGAGACCCAGTACTTC | CASSLVGEQETQYF
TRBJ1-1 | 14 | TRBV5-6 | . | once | TGTGCCAGCGCGCGGAGGATGGGAAACACTGAAGCTTTCTTT | CASARRMGNTEAFF
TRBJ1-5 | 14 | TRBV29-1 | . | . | TGCAGCGTTGCAGATGGGGGGCCCAATCAGCCCCAGCATTTT | CSVADGGPNQPQHF
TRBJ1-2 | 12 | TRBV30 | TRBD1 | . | TGTGCCGCTACCTATCAGGGGGATGGCTACACCTTC | CAATYQGDGYTF
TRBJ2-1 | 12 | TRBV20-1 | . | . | TGCAGTGCCCGATTAATCTACAATGAGCAGTTCTTC | CSARLIYNEQFF
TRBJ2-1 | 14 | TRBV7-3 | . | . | TGTGCCAGCAGCTTAATGTTCGGGAACAATGAGCAGTTCTTC | CASSLMFGNNEQFF
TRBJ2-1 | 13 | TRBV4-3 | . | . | TGCGCCAGCAGCCAAGAATTGGGGCAAGAGCAGTTCTTC | CASSQELGQEQFF
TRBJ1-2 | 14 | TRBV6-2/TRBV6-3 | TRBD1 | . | TGTGCCAGCACCCGGGGCCGGACAGGGTTTGGCTACACCTTC | CASTRGRTGFGYTF
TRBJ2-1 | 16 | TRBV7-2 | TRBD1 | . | TGTGCCAGCAGCCCAGACCGAGGGACAGGGTACAATGAGCAGTTCTTC | CASSPDRGTGYNEQFF
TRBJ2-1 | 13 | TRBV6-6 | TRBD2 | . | TGTGCCAGCGAACTAGCGGGATACAATGAGCAGTTCTTC | CASELAGYNEQFF
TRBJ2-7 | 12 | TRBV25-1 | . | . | TGTGCCAGCAGTGATCATAGGGACGAGCAGTACTTC | CASSDHRDEQYF
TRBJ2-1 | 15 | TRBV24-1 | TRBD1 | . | TGTGCCACCAGTGGTAGTGGGACAGTAAACAATGAGCAGTTCTTC | CATSGSGTVNNEQFF